This is a list of T cell receptor beta chains from one sample in a study of Ad26.COV2.S vaccination and SARS-CoV-2 variants. Repertoires were generated with immunoSEQ multiplex PCR, while TCRdb's copy carries only in-frame clones and drops some. The sample records 350,000 to 500,000 clones, 80% to 95% being singletons. Material: peripheral blood, obtained in a trial of Ad26.COV2.S vaccine versus placebo. These receptors all stem from a person between 18 and 60 years old who received the Ad26.COV2.S COVID-19 vaccine or a placebo. CDR3s include the opening cysteine and the closing phenylalanine or tryptophan. A D gene is named only where the DNA matches it firmly. Clone size appears in some rows only: once, few, many, or a class for an expanded clone.

j_call | v_call | clone_size | d_call | cdr3_aa | cdr3_nt
TRBJ2-7 | TRBV5-6 | . | TRBD2 | CASRGKGRAYEQYF | TGTGCCAGCAGGGGAAAAGGGAGGGCCTACGAGCAGTACTTC
TRBJ2-6 | TRBV5-1 | . | . | CASSFQGGANVLTF | TGCGCCAGCAGCTTCCAGGGTGGGGCCAACGTCCTGACTTTC
TRBJ2-7 | TRBV7-8 | . | . | CASSLGHRDYEQYF | TGTGCCAGCAGCTTAGGGCACAGGGACTACGAGCAGTACTTC
TRBJ2-1 | TRBV29-1 | . | TRBD2 | CSVQGLAGPYNEQFF | TGCAGCGTCCAAGGACTAGCGGGGCCGTACAATGAGCAGTTCTTC
TRBJ1-4 | TRBV11-2 | . | TRBD1 | CASSPTGGVEKLFF | TGTGCCAGCAGCCCGACAGGGGGCGTTGAAAAACTGTTTTTT
TRBJ2-1 | TRBV10-3 | . | . | CAISESAGYNEQFF | TGTGCCATCAGTGAGTCGGCTGGATACAATGAGCAGTTCTTC
TRBJ1-2 | TRBV25-1 | once | TRBD1 | CASSGMTGYGYTF | TGTGCCAGCAGTGGGATGACAGGGTATGGCTACACCTTC
TRBJ2-1 | TRBV2 | . | . | CASSDSSYNEQFF | TGTGCCAGCAGTGACAGTTCCTACAATGAGCAGTTCTTC
TRBJ1-6 | TRBV30 | . | TRBD1 | CAWIEQGAYNSPLHF | TGTGCCTGGATTGAACAGGGGGCTTATAATTCACCCCTCCACTTT
TRBJ2-3 | TRBV19 | once | . | CASSMGGGWPDTQYF | TGTGCCAGTAGTATGGGCGGAGGGTGGCCAGATACGCAGTATTTT
TRBJ2-5 | TRBV5-1 | . | TRBD1 | CASSKTTGGVETQYF | TGCGCCAGCAGCAAAACGACAGGGGGAGTAGAGACCCAGTACTTC
TRBJ1-1 | TRBV13 | . | . | CASSYPGHYTEAFF | TGTGCCAGCAGTTATCCGGGACACTACACTGAAGCTTTCTTT
TRBJ1-1 | TRBV9 | once | TRBD1 | CASSADRDRLMNTEAFF | TGTGCCAGCAGCGCGGATCGGGACAGGCTAATGAACACTGAAGCTTTCTTT
TRBJ2-2 | TRBV7-3 | . | TRBD1 | CASSLDRAANTGELFF | TGTGCCAGCAGCCTGGACAGGGCCGCAAACACCGGGGAGCTGTTTTTT
TRBJ1-5 | TRBV28 | . | TRBD1 | CASSRGQGARPGPQHF | TGTGCCAGCAGTAGAGGACAGGGGGCGCGCCCAGGGCCCCAGCATTTT
TRBJ2-2 | TRBV11-2 | . | TRBD2 | CASSSPGLAGAVGELFF | TGTGCCAGCAGCTCCCCGGGACTAGCGGGAGCAGTCGGGGAGCTGTTTTTT
TRBJ2-7 | TRBV2 | . | TRBD2 | CASRPGSGSYEQYF | TGTGCCAGCCGACCGGGGAGCGGGAGTTACGAGCAGTACTTC
TRBJ2-1 | TRBV5-6 | . | TRBD1 | CASSVPGQGFSSYNEQFF | TGTGCCAGCAGCGTACCGGGACAGGGTTTTAGCTCCTACAATGAGCAGTTCTTC
TRBJ2-7 | TRBV12-3/TRBV12-4 | . | . | CASSSRYEQYF | TGTGCCAGCAGTTCCCGCTACGAGCAGTACTTC
TRBJ1-1 | TRBV5-1 | few | . | CASSQTGQLNTEAFF | TGCGCCAGCAGCCAAACCGGACAGCTGAACACTGAAGCTTTCTTT
TRBJ2-1 | TRBV15 | . | . | CATSRPTGGSVVHEQFF | TGTGCCACCAGTAGACCGACCGGGGGTAGCGTAGTCCATGAGCAGTTCTTC
TRBJ1-1 | TRBV21-1 | . | . | CASSKVSRSVNTEAFF | TGTGCCAGCAGCAAAGTATCCAGGAGTGTGAACACTGAAGCTTTCTTT
TRBJ2-1 | TRBV27 | . | . | CASSFLGYNEQFF | TGTGCCAGCAGTTTTTTAGGGTACAATGAGCAGTTCTTC
TRBJ2-1 | TRBV9 | few | TRBD1 | CASSVEDRGYNEQFF | TGTGCCAGCAGCGTAGAGGACAGGGGTTACAATGAGCAGTTCTTC
TRBJ1-2 | TRBV5-1 | once | TRBD1 | CASSLDRGPLDYGYTF | TGCGCCAGCAGCTTGGACAGGGGGCCCCTCGACTATGGCTACACCTTC
TRBJ2-1 | TRBV7-9 | . | TRBD2 | CASSVTSTSGIWDEQFF | TGTGCCAGCAGCGTAACCTCGACTAGCGGGATTTGGGATGAGCAGTTCTTC
TRBJ2-5 | TRBV4-1 | . | TRBD1 | CASSRAIGGTGGSSGQETQYF | TGCGCCAGCAGCCGGGCTATCGGGGGGACAGGGGGCTCTTCCGGCCAAGAGACCCAGTACTTC
TRBJ1-6 | TRBV7-9 | once | . | CASSPFGNDSPLHF | TGTGCCAGCAGCCCTTTCGGGAACGATTCACCCCTCCACTTT
TRBJ1-2 | TRBV4-3 | . | . | CASSQAGLRDGYTF | TGCGCCAGCAGCCAAGCAGGGTTAAGAGATGGCTACACCTTC
TRBJ2-7 | TRBV7-9 | . | . | CASSSSRFYEQYF | TGTGCCAGCAGCTCTAGTAGGTTCTACGAGCAGTACTTC
TRBJ2-5 | TRBV28 | . | . | CASSVGMETQYF | TGTGCCAGCAGTGTCGGGATGGAGACCCAGTACTTC
TRBJ2-1 | TRBV5-1 | . | TRBD1 | CASSLARTGGEQFF | TGCGCCAGCAGCTTGGCCCGGACAGGTGGTGAGCAGTTCTTC